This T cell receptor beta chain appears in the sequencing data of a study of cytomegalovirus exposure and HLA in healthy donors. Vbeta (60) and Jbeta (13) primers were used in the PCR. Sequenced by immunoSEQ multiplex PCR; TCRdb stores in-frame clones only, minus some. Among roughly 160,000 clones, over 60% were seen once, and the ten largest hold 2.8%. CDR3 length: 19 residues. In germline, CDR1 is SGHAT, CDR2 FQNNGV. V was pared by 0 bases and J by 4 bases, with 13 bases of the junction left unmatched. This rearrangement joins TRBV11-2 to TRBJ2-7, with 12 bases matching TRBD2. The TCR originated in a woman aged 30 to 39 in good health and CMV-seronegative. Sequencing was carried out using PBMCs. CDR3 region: CASSLDTFRLAGVGYEQYF. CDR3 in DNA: TGTGCCAGCAGCTTAGATACTTTTAGACTAGCGGGGGTCGGTTACGAGCAGTACTTC.